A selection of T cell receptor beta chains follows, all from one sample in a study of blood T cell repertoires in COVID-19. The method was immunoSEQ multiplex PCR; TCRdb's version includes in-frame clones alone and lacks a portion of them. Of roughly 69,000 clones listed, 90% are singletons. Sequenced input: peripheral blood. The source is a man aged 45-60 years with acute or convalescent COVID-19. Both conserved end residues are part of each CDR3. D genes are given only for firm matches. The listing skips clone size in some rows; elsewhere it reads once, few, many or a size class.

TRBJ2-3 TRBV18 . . CASSPQAATTRTDTQYF
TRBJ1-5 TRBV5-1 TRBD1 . CASSLQPGTESGQPQHF
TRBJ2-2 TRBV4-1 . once CASSQDSYTGELFF
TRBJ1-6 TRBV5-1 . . CASSPQETRNSPLHF
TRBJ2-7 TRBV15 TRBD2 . CATSRETSGTYEQYF
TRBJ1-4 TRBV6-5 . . CASSSGGRPTEKLFF
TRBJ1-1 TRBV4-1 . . CASSQDNRGAFF
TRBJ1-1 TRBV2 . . CASSDRLLNTEAFF
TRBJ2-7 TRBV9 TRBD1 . CASSRGQGVTYEQYF
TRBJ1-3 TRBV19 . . CASRNGRETGNTIYF
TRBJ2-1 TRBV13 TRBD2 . CASSSRQEVGLAGGNEQFF
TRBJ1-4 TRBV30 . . CAWRTGDQVEKLFF
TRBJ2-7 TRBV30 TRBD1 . CAWSVGQGGYEQYF
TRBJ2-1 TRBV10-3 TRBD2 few CAITLRAGVESNEQFF
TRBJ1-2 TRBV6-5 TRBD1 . CASRRDSSNYGYTF
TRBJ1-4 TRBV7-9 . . CASSLVGAVVNEKLFF
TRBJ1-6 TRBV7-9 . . CASSLARTHSPLHF
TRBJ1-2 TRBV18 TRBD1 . CASSPSPGQALGGYTF
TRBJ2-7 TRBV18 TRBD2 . CASSPISGAGYEQYF
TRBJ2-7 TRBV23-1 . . CASSRNGQIPYEQYF
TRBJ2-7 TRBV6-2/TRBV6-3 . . CASSYAGQGLYEQYF
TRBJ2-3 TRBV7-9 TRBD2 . CASSPGLAPADTQYF
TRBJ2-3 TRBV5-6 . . CASSSSAHLQVNF
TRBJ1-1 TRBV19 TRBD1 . CASSSGGKAFF
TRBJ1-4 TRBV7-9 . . CASSTYSGAGEKLFF
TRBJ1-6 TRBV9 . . CASTDSAYNSPLHF
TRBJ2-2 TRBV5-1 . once CASSLVTDATGELFF
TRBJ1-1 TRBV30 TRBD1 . CAWSTGGEAFF
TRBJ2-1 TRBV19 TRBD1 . CASSIYGTDAYNEQFF
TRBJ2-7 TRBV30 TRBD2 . CAWNVAGEQYF
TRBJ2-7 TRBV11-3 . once CASSPSSREQYF
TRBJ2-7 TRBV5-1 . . CASSLLGTIGPYEQYF
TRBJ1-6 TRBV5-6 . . CASSFFEFLNSPLHF
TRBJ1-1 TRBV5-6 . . CASSLEESYWSTEAFF
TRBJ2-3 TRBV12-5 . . CASGSGVVPTSTDTQYF
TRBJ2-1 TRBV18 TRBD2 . CASSPLPTSGYNEQFF
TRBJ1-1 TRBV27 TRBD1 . CASNDAQGEPIEAFF
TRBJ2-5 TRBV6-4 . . CASSEGPSGTQYF
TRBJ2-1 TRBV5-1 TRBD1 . CASSYGTGGSYNEQFF
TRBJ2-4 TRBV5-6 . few CASSLLKGDKNIQYF
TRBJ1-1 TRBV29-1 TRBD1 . CSGRPGQRNTEAFF
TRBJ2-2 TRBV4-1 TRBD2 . CASSALAGVGNTGELFF
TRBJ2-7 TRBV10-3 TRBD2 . CAISEAGGGSSYEQYF
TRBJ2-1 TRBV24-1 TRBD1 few CATSDGTGYNEQFF
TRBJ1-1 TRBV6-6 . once CASSLPIAGVNTEAFF
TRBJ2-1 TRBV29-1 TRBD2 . CGTRASGRDEQFF
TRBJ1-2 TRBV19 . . CASSIPGGNYGYTF
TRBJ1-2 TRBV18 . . CASSPFGGDYGYTF
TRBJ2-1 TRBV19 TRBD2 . CASSIGSGIEFF
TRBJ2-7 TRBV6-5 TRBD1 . CASSYGQGGREQYF
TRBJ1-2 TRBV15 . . CATSRDWGQGYSGYTF
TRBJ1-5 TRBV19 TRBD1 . CASSIAPSDRGSQPQHF
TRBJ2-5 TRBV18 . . CASSPDREPLWTQYF